Reported below is one TCR beta chain. Other DNA sequences in the same sample also yield this CDR3. This entry comes from a study of T cell responses to AZD1222 COVID-19 vaccine. Some clones are missing from TCRdb's copy, which holds only in-frame ones; the method was immunoSEQ multiplex PCR. The sample includes under 110,000 clones, about 86% seen only once; the top ten take over 1.2%. The V gene lost 5 bases and the J gene lost 0 bases, with 4 bases spanning the gap. The CDR3 has 11 amino acids. CDR1 DFQATT and CDR2 SNEGSKA come from the germline V gene (reference sequence). The origin of this receptor is an adult in good health. This chain joins TRBV20-1 and TRBJ1-1; D is ambiguous. The sequencing here drew on peripheral blood, taken on day 0 of AZD1222 vaccination. CDR3 DNA: TGCAGTGCTTCAGTGAACACTGAAGCTTTCTTT. Protein: CSASVNTEAFF.